What follows describes a single T cell receptor (beta chain). Its matching antigen is unknown. The CDR3 extends over 14 amino acids. Trimming pared 8 bases from V and 4 bases from J, leaving 14 bases between. Germline CDR1 is SNHLY and CDR2 is FYNNEI. These data are taken from a study of PD-1 blockade in classical Hodgkin lymphoma. About the research overall: Nivolumab dosing for patients was 3 mg/kg, administered intravenously every 2 weeks.

Study outcomes and limitations: Newly diagnosed patients reportedly had lower baseline TCR diversity than healthy donors.

The sample's time point: cycle 4 day 1 (C4D1), after five to seven weeks of nivolumab. Patients all relapsed after autologous stem cell transplantation, and there was variation in brentuximab vedotin exposure. Magnetic negative selection served to purify CD4+ T cells out of PBMCs that had been thawed. The protocol was immunoSEQ multiplex PCR, while the TCRdb copy is restricted to in-frame clones and leaves out a portion. The table includes 30,000 to 40,000 clones, roughly nine tenths detected once. This clonotype was obtained from a human donor with classical Hodgkin lymphoma. The rearrangement links TRBV2 to TRBJ2-2; perhaps TRBD1 as D (6 bases). Sample: CD4+ T cells from blood, taken before the fourth cycle of nivolumab. The CDR3 reads CASSRRGSTGELFF. CDR3 nucleotides: TGTGCCAGCTCCCGCAGGGGTAGCACCGGGGAGCTGTTTTTT.